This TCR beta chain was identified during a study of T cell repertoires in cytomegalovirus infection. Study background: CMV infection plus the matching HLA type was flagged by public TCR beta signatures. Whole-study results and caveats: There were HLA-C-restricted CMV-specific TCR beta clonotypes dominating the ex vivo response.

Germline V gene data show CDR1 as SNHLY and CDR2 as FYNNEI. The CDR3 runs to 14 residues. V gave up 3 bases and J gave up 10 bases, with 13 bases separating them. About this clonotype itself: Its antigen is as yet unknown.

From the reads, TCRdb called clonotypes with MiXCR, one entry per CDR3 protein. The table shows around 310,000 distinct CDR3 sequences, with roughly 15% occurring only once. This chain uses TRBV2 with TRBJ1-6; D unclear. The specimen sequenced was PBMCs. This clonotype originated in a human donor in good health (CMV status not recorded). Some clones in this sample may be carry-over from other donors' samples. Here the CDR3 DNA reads TGTGCCAGCAGTGAGCGCCAGGCGGAATCACCCCTCCACTTT. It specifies CASSERQAESPLHF.